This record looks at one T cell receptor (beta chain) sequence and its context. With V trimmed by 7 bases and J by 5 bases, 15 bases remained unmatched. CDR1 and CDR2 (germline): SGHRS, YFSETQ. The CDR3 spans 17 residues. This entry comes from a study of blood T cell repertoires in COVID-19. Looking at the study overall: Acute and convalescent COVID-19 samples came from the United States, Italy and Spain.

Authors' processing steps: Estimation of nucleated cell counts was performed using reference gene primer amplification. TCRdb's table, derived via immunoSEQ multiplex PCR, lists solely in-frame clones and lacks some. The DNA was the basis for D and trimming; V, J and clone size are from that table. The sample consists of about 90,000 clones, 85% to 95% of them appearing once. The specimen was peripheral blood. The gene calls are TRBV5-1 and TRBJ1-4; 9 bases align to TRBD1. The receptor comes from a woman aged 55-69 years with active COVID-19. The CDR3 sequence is CASGAQPGQGTNEKLFF. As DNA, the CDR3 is TGCGCCAGCGGAGCACAGCCCGGACAGGGGACGAATGAAAAACTGTTTTTT.